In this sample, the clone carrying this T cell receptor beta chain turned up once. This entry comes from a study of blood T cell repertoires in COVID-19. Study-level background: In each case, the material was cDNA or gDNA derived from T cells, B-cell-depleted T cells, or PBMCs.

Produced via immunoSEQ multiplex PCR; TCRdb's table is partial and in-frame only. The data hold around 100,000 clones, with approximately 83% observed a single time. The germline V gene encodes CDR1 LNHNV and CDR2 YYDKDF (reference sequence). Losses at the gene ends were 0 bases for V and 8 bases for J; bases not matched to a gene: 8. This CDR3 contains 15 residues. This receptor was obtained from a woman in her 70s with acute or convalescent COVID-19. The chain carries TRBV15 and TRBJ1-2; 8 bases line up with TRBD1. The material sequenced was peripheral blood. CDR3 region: CATSRDSGQGWGYTF. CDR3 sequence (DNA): TGTGCCACCAGCAGAGATTCCGGACAGGGTTGGGGCTACACCTTC.